Listed here is a single TCR beta chain. This specimen comes from a study of Tregs in tolerant kidney transplant recipients. TCRdb's table, derived via immunoSEQ multiplex PCR, lists solely in-frame clones and lacks some. Here the sample spans under 80,000 clones, 70% to 90% being singletons. This material consisted of Tregs from blood, taken before the transplant. The TCR originated in a human donor who received a combined kidney and bone marrow transplant.

The CDR3 region has the DNA TGTGCCATCGGCGAGAACACCGGGGAGCTGTTTTTT. Encoded protein: CAIGENTGELFF. This chain links TRBV10-3 with TRBJ2-2; no definite D call. V was pared by 8 bases and J by 1 base, with 5 bases between. This CDR3 has 12 residues. The germline gives CDR1 ENHRY, CDR2 SYGVKD.